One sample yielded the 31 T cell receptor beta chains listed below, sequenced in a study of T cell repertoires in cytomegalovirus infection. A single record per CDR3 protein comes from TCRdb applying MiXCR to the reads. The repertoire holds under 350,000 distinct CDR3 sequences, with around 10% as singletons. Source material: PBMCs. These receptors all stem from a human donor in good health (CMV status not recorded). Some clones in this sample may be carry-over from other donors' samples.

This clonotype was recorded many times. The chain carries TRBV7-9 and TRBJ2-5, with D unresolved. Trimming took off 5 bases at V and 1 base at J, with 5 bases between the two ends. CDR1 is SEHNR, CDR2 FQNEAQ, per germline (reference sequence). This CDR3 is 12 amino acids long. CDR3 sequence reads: CASSPLQETQYF. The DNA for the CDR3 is TGTGCCAGCAGCCCCCTCCAAGAGACCCAGTACTTC.

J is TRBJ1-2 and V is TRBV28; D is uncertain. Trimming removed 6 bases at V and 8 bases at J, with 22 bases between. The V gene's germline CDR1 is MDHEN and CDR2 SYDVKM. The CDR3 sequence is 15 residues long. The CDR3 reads CASSPPGHQNGGYTF. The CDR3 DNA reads TGTGCCAGCAGCCCGCCGGGTCACCAAAACGGGGGCTACACCTTC.

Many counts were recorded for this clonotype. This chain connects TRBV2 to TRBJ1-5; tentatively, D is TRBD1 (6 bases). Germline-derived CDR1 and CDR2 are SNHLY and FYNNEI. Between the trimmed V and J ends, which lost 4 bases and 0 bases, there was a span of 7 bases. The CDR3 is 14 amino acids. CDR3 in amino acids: CASSGDNSNQPQHF. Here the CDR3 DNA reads TGTGCCAGCAGTGGGGACAATAGCAATCAGCCCCAGCATTTT.

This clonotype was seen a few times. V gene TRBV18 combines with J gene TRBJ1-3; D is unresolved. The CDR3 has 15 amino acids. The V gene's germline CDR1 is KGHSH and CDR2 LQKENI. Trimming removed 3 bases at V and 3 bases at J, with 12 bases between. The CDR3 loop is CASSPGQGGGNTIYF. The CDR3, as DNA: TGTGCCAGCTCACCCGGCCAAGGCGGTGGAAACACCATATATTTT.

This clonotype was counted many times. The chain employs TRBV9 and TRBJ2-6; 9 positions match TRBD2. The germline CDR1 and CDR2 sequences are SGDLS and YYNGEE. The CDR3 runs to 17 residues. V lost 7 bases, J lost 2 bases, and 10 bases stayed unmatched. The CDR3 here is CASSPRAGGPGANVLTF. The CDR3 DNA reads TGTGCCAGCTCCCCCCGGGCGGGGGGGCCTGGGGCCAACGTCCTGACTTTC.

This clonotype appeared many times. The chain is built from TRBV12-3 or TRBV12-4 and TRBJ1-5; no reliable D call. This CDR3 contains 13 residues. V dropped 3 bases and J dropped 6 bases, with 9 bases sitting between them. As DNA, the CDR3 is TGTGCCAGCAGTTTCGTCCTGGGTCAGCCCCAGCATTTT. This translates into CASSFVLGQPQHF.

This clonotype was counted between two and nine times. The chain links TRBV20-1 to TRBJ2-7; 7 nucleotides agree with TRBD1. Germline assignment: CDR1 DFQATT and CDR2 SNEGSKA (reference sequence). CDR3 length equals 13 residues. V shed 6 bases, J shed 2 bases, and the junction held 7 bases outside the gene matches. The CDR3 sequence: CSAVRQGAYEQYV. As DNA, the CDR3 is TGCAGTGCCGTACGACAGGGAGCCTACGAGCAGTACGTC.

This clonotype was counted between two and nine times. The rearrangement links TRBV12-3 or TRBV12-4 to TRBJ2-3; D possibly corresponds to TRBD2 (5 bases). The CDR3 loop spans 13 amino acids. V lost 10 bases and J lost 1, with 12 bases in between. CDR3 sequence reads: CATGKSGTDTQYF. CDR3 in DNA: TGTGCCACGGGGAAAAGCGGCACAGATACGCAGTATTTT.

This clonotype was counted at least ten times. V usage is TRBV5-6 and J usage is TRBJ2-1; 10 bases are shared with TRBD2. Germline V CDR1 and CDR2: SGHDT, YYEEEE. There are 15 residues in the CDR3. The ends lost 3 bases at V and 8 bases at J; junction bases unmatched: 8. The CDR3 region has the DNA TGTGCCAGCAGCTCCAGCGGGGGGGCCTTGGATGAGCAGTTCTTC. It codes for CASSSSGGALDEQFF.

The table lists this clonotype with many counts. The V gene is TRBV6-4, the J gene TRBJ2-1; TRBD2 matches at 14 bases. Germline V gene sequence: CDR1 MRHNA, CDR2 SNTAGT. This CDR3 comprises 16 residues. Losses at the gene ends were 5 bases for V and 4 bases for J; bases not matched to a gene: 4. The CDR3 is CASSWGLAGDYNEQFF. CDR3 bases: TGTGCCAGCAGTTGGGGACTAGCGGGGGATTACAATGAGCAGTTCTTC.

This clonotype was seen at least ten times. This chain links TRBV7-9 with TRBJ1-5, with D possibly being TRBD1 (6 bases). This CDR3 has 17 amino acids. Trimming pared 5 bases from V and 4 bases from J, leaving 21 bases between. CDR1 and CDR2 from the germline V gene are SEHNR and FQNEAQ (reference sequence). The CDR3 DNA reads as TGTGCCAGCAGCCGCACGGGAGGGGGACTTCAGAATCAGCCCCAGCATTTT. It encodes CASSRTGGGLQNQPQHF. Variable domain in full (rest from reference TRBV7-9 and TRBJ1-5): DTGVSQNPRHKITKRGQNVTFRCDPISEHNRLYWYRQTLGQGPEFLTYFQNEAQLEKSRLLSDRFSAERPKGSFSTLEIQRTEQGDSAMYLCASSRTGGGLQNQPQHFGDGTRLSIL.

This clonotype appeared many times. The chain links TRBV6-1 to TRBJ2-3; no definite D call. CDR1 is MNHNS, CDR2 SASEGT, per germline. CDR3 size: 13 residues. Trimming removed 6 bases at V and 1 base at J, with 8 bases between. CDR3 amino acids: CASSKPGTDTQYF. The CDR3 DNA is TGTGCCAGCAGCAAACCAGGCACAGATACGCAGTATTTT.

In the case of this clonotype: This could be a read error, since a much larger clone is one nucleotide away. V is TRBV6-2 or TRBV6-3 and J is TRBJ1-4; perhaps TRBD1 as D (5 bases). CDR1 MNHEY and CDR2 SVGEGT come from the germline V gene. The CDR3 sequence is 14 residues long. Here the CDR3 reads CASKRGTTNDKLFF. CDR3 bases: TGTGCCAGCAAAAGAGGGACGACTAATGATAAACTGTTTTTT.

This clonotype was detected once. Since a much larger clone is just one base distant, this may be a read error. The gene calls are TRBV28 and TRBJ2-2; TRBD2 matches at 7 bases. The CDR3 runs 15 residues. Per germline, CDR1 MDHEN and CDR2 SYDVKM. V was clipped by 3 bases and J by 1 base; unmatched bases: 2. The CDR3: CASSFCGGNTGELFF. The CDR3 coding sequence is TGTGCCAGCAGTTTCTGCGGGGGGAACACCGGGGAGCTGTTTTTT. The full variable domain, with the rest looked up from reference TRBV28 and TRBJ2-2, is DVKVTQSSRYLVKRTGEKVFLECVQDMDHENMFWYRQDPGLGLRLIYFSYDVKMKEKGDIPEGYSVSREKKERFSLILESASTNQTSMYLCASSFCGGNTGELFFGEGSRLTVL.

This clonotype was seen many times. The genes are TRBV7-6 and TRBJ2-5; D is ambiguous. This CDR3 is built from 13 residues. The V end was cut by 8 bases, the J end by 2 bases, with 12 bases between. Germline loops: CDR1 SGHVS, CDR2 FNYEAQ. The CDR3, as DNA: TGTGCCAGCCTGGAAAACCTACAAGAGACCCAGTACTTC. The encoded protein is CASLENLQETQYF.

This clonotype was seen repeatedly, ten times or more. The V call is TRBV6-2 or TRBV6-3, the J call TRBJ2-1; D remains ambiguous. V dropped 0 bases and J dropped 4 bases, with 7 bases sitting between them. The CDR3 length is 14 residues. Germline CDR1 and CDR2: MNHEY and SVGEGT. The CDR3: CASSYSMEYNEQFF. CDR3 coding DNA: TGTGCCAGCAGTTACTCGATGGAATACAATGAGCAGTTCTTC.

The CDR3, as DNA: TGTGCCAGCAGCCACCGAGGGACAGGGGCCGGGGAGCTGTTTTTT. It is translated as CASSHRGTGAGELFF. V and J are TRBV28 and TRBJ2-2, with 10 bases aligning to TRBD1. Trimming cost V 6 bases and J 6 bases; bases outside gene matches: 7. Germline loops: CDR1 MDHEN, CDR2 SYDVKM. The CDR3 sequence is 15 residues long.

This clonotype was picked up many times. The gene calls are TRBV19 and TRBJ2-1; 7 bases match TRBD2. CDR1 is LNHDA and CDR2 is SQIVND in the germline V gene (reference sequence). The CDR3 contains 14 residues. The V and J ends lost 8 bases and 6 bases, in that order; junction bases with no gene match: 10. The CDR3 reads CASPLAAKVNEQFF. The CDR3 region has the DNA TGTGCCAGTCCTCTAGCGGCCAAGGTCAATGAGCAGTTCTTC.

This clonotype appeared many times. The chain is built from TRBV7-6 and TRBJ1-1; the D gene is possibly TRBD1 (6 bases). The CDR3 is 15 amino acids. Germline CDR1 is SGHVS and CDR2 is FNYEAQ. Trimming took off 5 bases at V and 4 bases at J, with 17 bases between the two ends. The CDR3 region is CASSPTTGLSTEAFF. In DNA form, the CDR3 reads TGTGCCAGCAGCCCCACCACAGGGTTAAGCACTGAAGCTTTCTTT. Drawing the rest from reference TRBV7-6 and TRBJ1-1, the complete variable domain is GAGVSQSPRYKVTKRGQDVALRCDPISGHVSLYWYRQALGQGPEFLTYFNYEAQQDKSGLPNDRFSAERPEGSISTLTIQRTEQRDSAMYRCASSPTTGLSTEAFFGQGTRLTVV.

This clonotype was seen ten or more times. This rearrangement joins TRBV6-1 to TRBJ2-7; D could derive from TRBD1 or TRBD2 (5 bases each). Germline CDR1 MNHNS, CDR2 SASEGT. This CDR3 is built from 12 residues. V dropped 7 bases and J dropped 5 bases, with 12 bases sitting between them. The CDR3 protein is CASIGGSHEQYF. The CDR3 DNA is TGTGCCAGCATTGGGGGTTCCCACGAGCAGTACTTC.

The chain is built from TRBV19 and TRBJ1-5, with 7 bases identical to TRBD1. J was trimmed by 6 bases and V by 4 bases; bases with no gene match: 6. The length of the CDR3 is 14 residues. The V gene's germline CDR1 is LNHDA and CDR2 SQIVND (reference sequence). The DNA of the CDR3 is TGTGCCAGTAGTACAGGGGGGTCTCGTCAGCCCCAGCATTTT. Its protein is CASSTGGSRQPQHF.

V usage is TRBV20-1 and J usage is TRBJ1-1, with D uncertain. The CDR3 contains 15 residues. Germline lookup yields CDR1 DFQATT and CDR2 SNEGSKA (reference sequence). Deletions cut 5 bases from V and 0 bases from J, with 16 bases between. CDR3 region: CSAPAIVGVNTEAFF. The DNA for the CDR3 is TGCAGTGCTCCAGCGATCGTCGGAGTGAACACTGAAGCTTTCTTT.

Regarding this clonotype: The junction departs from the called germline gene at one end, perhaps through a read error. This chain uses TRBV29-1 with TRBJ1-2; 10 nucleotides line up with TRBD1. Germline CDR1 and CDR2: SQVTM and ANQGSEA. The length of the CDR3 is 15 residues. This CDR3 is CSVEEGQGNHYGYAF. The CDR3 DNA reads TGCAGCGTTGAAGAGGGACAGGGGAATCACTATGGCTACGCCTTC.

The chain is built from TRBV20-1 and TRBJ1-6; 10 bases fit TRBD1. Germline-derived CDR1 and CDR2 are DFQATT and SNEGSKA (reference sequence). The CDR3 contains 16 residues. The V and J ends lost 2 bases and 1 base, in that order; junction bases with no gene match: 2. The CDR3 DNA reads TGCAGTGCTAGAAGGGACAGGGGATCCTATAATTCACCCCTCCACTTT. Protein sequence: CSARRDRGSYNSPLHF.

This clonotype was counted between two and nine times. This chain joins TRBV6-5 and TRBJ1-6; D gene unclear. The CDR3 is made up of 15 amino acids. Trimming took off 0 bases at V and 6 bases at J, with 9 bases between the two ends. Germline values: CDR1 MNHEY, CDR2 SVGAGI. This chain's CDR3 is CASSYSTGLNSPLHF. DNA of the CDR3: TGTGCCAGCAGTTACTCGACCGGGCTTAATTCACCCCTCCACTTT.

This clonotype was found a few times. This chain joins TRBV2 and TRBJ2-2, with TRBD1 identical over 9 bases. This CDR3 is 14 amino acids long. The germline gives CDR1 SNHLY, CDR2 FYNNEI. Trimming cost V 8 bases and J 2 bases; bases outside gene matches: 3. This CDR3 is CASVQGANTGELFF. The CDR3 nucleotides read TGTGCCAGCGTACAGGGGGCCAACACCGGGGAGCTGTTTTTT. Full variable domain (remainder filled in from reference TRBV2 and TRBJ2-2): EPEVTQTPSHQVTQMGQEVILRCVPISNHLYFYWYRQILGQKVEFLVSFYNNEISEKSEIFDDQFSVERPDGSNFTLKIRSTKLEDSAMYFCASVQGANTGELFFGEGSRLTVL.

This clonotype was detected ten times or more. CDR3 sequence: CASSFPDSGSYEQYF. CDR3 DNA: TGTGCCAGCAGCTTCCCGGACAGTGGATCCTACGAGCAGTACTTC. The chain joins TRBV5-6 to TRBJ2-7; maybe TRBD1 (6 bases). Trimming left V 2 bases short and J 1 base short, with 13 bases between. There are 15 residues in the CDR3. The germline CDR1 and CDR2 sequences are SGHDT and YYEEEE.

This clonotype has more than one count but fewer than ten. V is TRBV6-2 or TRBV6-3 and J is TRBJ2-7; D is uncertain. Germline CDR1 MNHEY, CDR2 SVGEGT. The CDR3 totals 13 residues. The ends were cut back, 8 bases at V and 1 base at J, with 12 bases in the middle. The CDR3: CASGTESSYEQYV. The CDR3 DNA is TGTGCCAGCGGAACAGAGTCTTCCTACGAGCAGTACGTC.

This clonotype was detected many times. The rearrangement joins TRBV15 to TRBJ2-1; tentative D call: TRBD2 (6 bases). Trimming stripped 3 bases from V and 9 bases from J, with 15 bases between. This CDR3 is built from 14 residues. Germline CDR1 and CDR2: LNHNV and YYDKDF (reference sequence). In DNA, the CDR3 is TGTGCCACCAGCAGCCCTTTCACCGGGGGTGAGCAGTTCTTC. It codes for CATSSPFTGGEQFF.

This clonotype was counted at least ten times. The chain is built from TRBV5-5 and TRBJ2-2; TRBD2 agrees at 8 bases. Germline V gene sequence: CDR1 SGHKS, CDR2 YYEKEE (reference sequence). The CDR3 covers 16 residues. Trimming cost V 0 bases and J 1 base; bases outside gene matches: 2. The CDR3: CASSLVTSGNTGELFF. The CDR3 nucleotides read TGTGCCAGCAGCTTGGTCACTAGCGGGAACACCGGGGAGCTGTTTTTT.

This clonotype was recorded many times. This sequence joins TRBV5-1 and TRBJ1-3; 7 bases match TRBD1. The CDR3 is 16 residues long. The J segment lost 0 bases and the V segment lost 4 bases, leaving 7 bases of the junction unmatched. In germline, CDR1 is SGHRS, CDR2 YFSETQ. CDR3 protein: CASSGPGQTSGNTIYF. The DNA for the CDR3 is TGCGCCAGCAGCGGACCGGGACAGACCTCTGGAAACACCATATATTTT. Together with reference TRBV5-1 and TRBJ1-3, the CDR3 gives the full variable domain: KAGVTQTPRYLIKTRGQQVTLSCSPISGHRSVSWYQQTPGQGLQFLFEYFSETQRNKGNFPGRFSGRQFSNSRSEMNVSTLELGDSALYLCASSGPGQTSGNTIYFGEGSWLTVV.